This T cell receptor beta chain came from a study of shared clonotypes between healthy human individuals. CD8 cells regarded as naive lacked CD45RO, were positively chosen for CCR7, and omitted terminally differentiated effector memory CD45RA+ cells. TCRdb keeps only in-frame clones here, not all; method: immunoSEQ multiplex PCR. The data show about 2.1 million clones, with 85% to 95% seen just once and 1.5% to 2% held by the top ten. The source is a man aged 18 to 29 in good health. Some clones in this sample may be carry-over from other donors' samples. The sequenced sample consisted of naive CD8+ T cells from PBMCs.

The CDR3 protein is CASSQVDLREQYF. DNA for the CDR3: TGCGCCAGCAGCCAAGTCGATCTTAGGGAGCAGTACTTC. The chain carries TRBV4-1 and TRBJ2-7; no definite D call. The CDR3 loop spans 13 amino acids. The ends were cut back, 1 base at V and 7 bases at J, with 11 bases in the middle. In germline, CDR1 is MGHRA, CDR2 YSYEKL.